This passage covers 7 T cell receptor beta chains from one sample sequenced in a study of technical replicates of blood from a handful of donors. The protocol was immunoSEQ multiplex PCR, while the TCRdb copy is restricted to in-frame clones and leaves out a portion. Of around 93,000 clones in the sample, 85% to 95% are singletons; the top ten hold about 0.35%. The sample was T cells isolated from PBMCs. The origin of the receptors is a human donor in good health.

V gene TRBV5-4 combines with J gene TRBJ2-3, with D tentatively TRBD2 (5 bases). The V and J ends lost 0 bases and 2 bases respectively, with 7 bases between them. The CDR3 sequence is 14 residues long. In germline, CDR1 is SGHNT, CDR2 YYREEE (reference sequence). The CDR3 nucleotides are TGTGCCAGCAGCTTGGGGGAGATCACAGATACGCAGTATTTT. Its translation: CASSLGEITDTQYF. The full variable domain, rest sourced from reference TRBV5-4 and TRBJ2-3, is ETGVTQSPTHLIKTRGQQVTLRCSSQSGHNTVSWYQQALGQGPQFIFQYYREEENGRGNFPPRFSGLQFPNYSSELNVNALELDDSALYLCASSLGEITDTQYFGPGTRLTVL.

This clone was counted a single time. This specimen includes other DNA sequences encoding the same CDR3. The chain joins TRBV27 to TRBJ1-2, with D possibly being TRBD1 (6 bases). Trimming cost V 5 bases and J 3 bases, with 10 bases left between them. This CDR3 is 13 amino acids long. The germline V gene has CDR1 MNHEY and CDR2 SMNVEV (reference sequence). The chain's CDR3 is CASSPQGDYGYTF. In nucleotides, the CDR3 is TGTGCCAGCAGTCCACAGGGAGACTATGGCTACACCTTC.

The V and J genes are TRBV5-1 and TRBJ1-3, with 7 positions matching TRBD1. The CDR3 runs to 15 residues. CDR1 SGHRS and CDR2 YFSETQ come from the germline V gene. The J segment lost 8 bases and the V segment lost 3 bases, leaving 11 bases of the junction unmatched. The CDR3 sequence is CASSWDSGPQYTIYF. The CDR3 nucleotides are TGCGCCAGCAGCTGGGACAGCGGCCCCCAGTACACCATATATTTT. Full variable domain (outside the CDR3, taken from reference TRBV5-1 and TRBJ1-3): KAGVTQTPRYLIKTRGQQVTLSCSPISGHRSVSWYQQTPGQGLQFLFEYFSETQRNKGNFPGRFSGRQFSNSRSEMNVSTLELGDSALYLCASSWDSGPQYTIYFGEGSWLTVV.

The genes are TRBV6-4 and TRBJ2-1, with 12 bases fitting TRBD2. The length of the CDR3 is 15 residues. With V trimmed by 2 bases and J by 4 bases, 0 bases remained unmatched. Germline loops: CDR1 MRHNA, CDR2 SNTAGT. Here the CDR3 reads CASSDGTSGYNEQFF. CDR3 DNA: TGTGCCAGCAGTGACGGGACTAGCGGGTACAATGAGCAGTTCTTC.

This clone was picked up one time. The V and J genes are TRBV14 and TRBJ2-7; tentative D call: TRBD2 (6 bases). V was cut by 4 bases and J by 3 bases, with 19 bases left in between. Germline V lookup: CDR1 SGHDN, CDR2 FVKESK. The CDR3 has 16 residues. CDR3 coding DNA: TGTGCCAGCAGCCGAGCGAGTAGCGGAACCTTCTACGAGCAGTACTTC. Protein sequence: CASSRASSGTFYEQYF.

This clone has a single count. The CDR3 protein is CASSGGRNQFF. DNA for the CDR3: TGTGCCAGCAGCGGAGGGCGGAACCAGTTCTTC. This sequence joins TRBV9 and TRBJ2-1; a weak D match, TRBD2 (5 bases). The V end was cut by 3 bases, the J end by 13 bases, with 11 bases between. Per germline, CDR1 SGDLS and CDR2 YYNGEE. The CDR3 contains 11 residues.

The rearrangement joins TRBV30 to TRBJ1-1, with 7 bases lining up with TRBD1. Germline-derived CDR1 and CDR2 are GTSNPN and SVGIG (reference sequence). V shed 2 bases, J shed 3 bases, and the junction held 6 bases outside the gene matches. The CDR3 spans 14 residues. The DNA for the CDR3 is TGTGCCTGGAGTCTCAGGGGGAAGGACACTGAAGCTTTCTTT. Translation: CAWSLRGKDTEAFF.